This T cell receptor beta chain is from a study of cytomegalovirus exposure and HLA in healthy donors (dated by TCRdb to 2016 to 2017). In the study overall: According to an earlier analysis of 587 of the donors, about 179 million T cells yielded roughly 100 million unique TCR beta sequences and approximately 300 Gb of sequence data. A later analysis re-analyzed previously published TCR beta repertoires from roughly 630 donors and added high-resolution HLA genotyping to study TCR occurrence patterns. The T cell repertoires of 666 subjects were profiled by immunosequencing and related to cytomegalovirus serostatus. A later genetic analysis took genome-wide SNP genotypes for about 65% of the 666 donors and used that subset as a discovery cohort. Alongside the repertoire data, information on donor age, sex, ethnicity and CMV serostatus was compiled. An earlier analysis of some 500 of the donors used high-throughput TCR beta sequencing to judge whether each TCR beta V gene segment behaved as functional or pseudogenic. The genetic ancestry cluster associated with self-reported Caucasian donors included approximately 85% of the 300 to 450 genotyped donors. Besides the first cohort of 666 subjects, a separate validation cohort made up of some 110 different subjects was used. HLA typing included class I and class II loci at four-digit resolution. In the later analysis, no new phenotypic data were used to find candidate immune exposures; instead, reliance was placed on TCR beta sequences and their occurrence across donors. The study aimed to test whether signatures of past pathogen exposure could be identified by cataloging public T cell receptors. Among about 370 genotyped donors of the cohort, an average of around 250,000 unique TCR beta nucleotide sequences was sequenced per donor, of which roughly 17% were non-productive. To predict cytomegalovirus infection status, the study brought together high-throughput TCR immunosequencing, statistical association of individual TCRs with disease status, and machine learning. The number of donors typed differed by locus, with roughly 620-630 for A, B, C, DRB1 and DQB1, roughly 520 for DQA1, approximately 570 for DPA1, and around 460 for DPB1. All discovery cohort repertoires had been generated using a single sequencing platform. Five DR-DQ haplotypes were handled as single units for association and clustering because linkage in the cohort was strong. Roughly 300 gigabases of sequencing data and roughly 80 million unique TCR sequences made up an early release that covered several hundred HLA-typed donors.

For this chain, trimming is 4 bases at the V end and 4 bases at the J end, and the number of junction bases without a gene match is 8. The germline V gene provides CDR1 SGHVS and CDR2 FQNEAQ. Counted from cysteine to phenylalanine, this CDR3 has 16 amino acids. The CDR3 DNA has 48 bases and is translated from base 1. The paper as a whole reports these results and caveats: Specific HLA alleles were associated with 15,000 to 20,000 TCR beta sequences at a false discovery rate of 0.05 in a later analysis. Correlated functional status among segregating V segments might be attributable to linkage disequilibrium, but an unknown experimental factor could not be ruled out. The only immune exposure information available for the cohort was CMV serostatus. About 17 rarely observed V segments, including chromosome 9 orphons, were excluded from the earlier analysis of 550 to 700 of the donors because counts were too low. The authors suggested that the approach could potentially be generalized to other disease states and immunological phenotypes. V-gene and J-gene trimming of TCR beta chains was associated with a missense DCLRE1C variant in a later genetic analysis, and the association was replicated in an independent cohort. Most TCR sequences were seen in very few donors, while some public TCRs were found in many individuals. Because some donors lacked HLA typing at each locus, the association tests relied only on the typed subset. In a later analysis, most CMV-associated TCR beta chains were found to appear HLA-restricted, with HLA associations seemingly driven largely by CMV exposure. According to a later analysis, TCR association rates differed among HLA loci, with DRB1 alleles showing the most associated TCRs and HLA-C alleles showing the fewest. Some IMGT-functional V segments, including TRBV6-2 and TRBV6-3, could not be told apart with the 87-base-pair reads, so those segments were excluded. A few of the identified cytomegalovirus-associated TCR beta chains were confirmed in vitro to be specific for cytomegalovirus antigens. Cytomegalovirus status was reported to be diagnosed by the classifier with high specificity and sensitivity in both the original and validation cohorts. When HLA alleles, especially DR and DQ, strongly co-occurred, attributing TCR associations to individual alleles was difficult. In an earlier analysis of 587 of the donors, most TCR beta V segments appeared in productive rearrangements about 87% or about 30% of the time, broadly matching IMGT annotations. In a later analysis, HLA-associated TCR beta chains showed more clonal expansion and lower generation probabilities than non-associated chains that were equally common. In a later genetic analysis, fewer N-insertions in productive TCRs were reported among donors in an Asian-associated ancestry cluster than the approximately 710-donor mean. The presence/absence analyses assumed that sequencing depth was roughly uniform across donors, and that assumption may not be true. A cluster of highly shared sequence variants was judged likely to be a technical artifact of the sequencing pipeline. Only TCR beta chains were sequenced in this cohort, and the absence of alpha or paired-chain data limited detectable features. A further reported finding was that TCR beta sequences accurately predicted the HLA-A and HLA-B alleles for most subjects in the first cohort. In the study, 150 to 200 TCR beta chains were listed as associated with cytomegalovirus. A later analysis reported that several top co-occurrence clusters appeared linked to parvovirus B19, influenza, CMV and Epstein-Barr virus.

The cohort consisted of 600 to 750 healthy bone marrow donors. All cohort members were sampled while nominally healthy, although unrecorded immune exposures were likely present. Of the 700 or so cohort members, around 300 had a positive CMV serostatus and 350 to 450 had a negative one, while no CMV serostatus was recorded for the donor. Every donor gave a peripheral blood sample, and the peripheral blood mononuclear cells from that sample were used for TCR beta sequencing. Genomic DNA was extracted from the blood cell samples with the Qiagen DNeasy Blood Extraction Kit. The protocol used for the library was the immunoSEQ multiplex PCR assay. The multiplex PCR relied on a mix of 60 forward primers for TCR Vbeta segments and 13 reverse primers for TCR Jbeta segments. Amplification of the CDR3 region of rearranged TCR beta genes was performed with a multiplex PCR assay on genomic DNA. The amplified TCR beta libraries were sequenced on the Illumina HiSeq System as 87-base-pair reads. The published analysis was carried out like this. A later analysis counted tens of millions of unique TCR beta chains across the 640 or so repertoires, and 9 million to 14 million of these chains were shared by at least two donors. A nearest-neighbor algorithm error-corrected the raw reads and collapsed the reads into unique sequences, merging closely related sequences to remove PCR and sequencing errors. CDR3 sequences were aligned to IMGT reference sequences to assign V, D and J gene segments. For a sequence to be retained, a match of at least six nucleotides was required to both a V gene segment and a J gene segment. A rearrangement counted as productive if the CDR3 had no stop codons and remained in frame with V and J, and every other rearrangement counted as non-productive. CDR3 was defined by IMGT convention, running from the second conserved V-encoded cysteine to the conserved J-encoded phenylalanine. Sequences without an unambiguous match to a single V gene segment were excluded from the earlier analysis of about 600 of the donors. An earlier analysis of 587 of the donors classified V segments as functional when productive rearrangements were above 56.7% and as segregating when the standard deviation between donors was above 5%. To diagnose cytomegalovirus status from the catalog of TCR beta chain sequences, a statistical classification framework was built. In a later analysis, V and J genes were assigned by comparing TCR nucleotide sequences against IMGT/GENE-DB human TR gene sequences. In a later analysis, CDR3 sequences and most-parsimonious VDJ recombination scenarios were assigned using the TCRdist pipeline. In a later analysis, every TCR beta chain was defined by the combination of its CDR3 amino acid sequence and its V-gene family, and reads without a unique V-gene family were dropped. To address suspected cross-contamination and a sequencing artifact, a later analysis removed around 590 highly shared, low-generation-probability nucleotide sequences. For each public chain, a later analysis derived a clonal expansion index from normalized ranks of inferred template counts within each repertoire. In a later analysis, generation probabilities were computed using a VDJ recombination model fitted to out-of-frame rearrangements, and the results were checked against IGoR. In a later analysis, TCR-TCR, TCR-HLA and TCR-CMV co-occurrence was scored with hypergeometric tests, and a repertoire-size bias correction was applied to TCR pairs. False discovery rates were estimated in a later analysis by permuting HLA or CMV assignments 20 times. In a later analysis, co-occurring TCRs were grouped using DBSCAN, and TCRdist sequence similarity was added for clustering within HLA-allele-positive subsets. For co-occurrence clustering, repertoires with fewer than 30,000 or more than 120,000 public chains were excluded, along with roughly 5 repertoires with anomalous nucleotide sharing. TCRdb limited this immuneACCESS table to in-frame rearrangements with V and J called. A share of clones is missing; checked studies link under half to unresolved V genes, and the rest is unexplained. The DNA gave D and trimming, while V, J and clone size come from that table. This sample holds about 140,000 clones; 80% were observed only once. The top ten clones comprise about 4.3% of the sample.

Regarding this clone: No antigen is known for it. One base away there is no much larger clone; base qualities are not given.

Sequencing was performed on PBMCs. This chain is built from TRBV7-8 and TRBJ2-1; TRBD2 agrees with 9 junctional bases. The TCR sequence derives from a man under 40 in good health. The DNA is TGTGCCAGCAGCTACCAGACTAGCGGATCGTACAATGAGCAGTTCTTC. Translated, it gives CASSYQTSGSYNEQFF.